The clone carrying this T cell receptor (beta chain) was picked up many times. With around 490 ng total RNA as template and a constant-region primer, TCR beta cDNA was made. Employing slightly modified ARM-PCR, three nested multiplex PCR rounds were run, and these gave rise to the TCR beta libraries. Primers for the first two PCR rounds were TRBV1-TRBV30 forward primers and a C-beta reverse primer (about 11 cycles per round). TCRdb itself ran the multiplex PCR reads through MiXCR, one entry per CDR3 protein. The sample holds about 190,000 distinct CDR3 sequences, around four fifths seen once. The record originates from a study of tumor-infiltrating lymphocytes in primary liver carcinoma. This CDR3 is built from 14 residues. Per the germline V gene, CDR1 is MGHDK and CDR2 is SYGVNS. The V and J ends lost 2 bases and 7 bases, in that order; junction bases with no gene match: 5. DNA and RNA were both co-extracted from around 20-30 mg of bulk tissue that had not been sorted.

Sequenced input: tumor tissue from primary liver carcinoma. This clonotype was obtained from a man between 35 and 55 years old with primary liver carcinoma and hepatitis B virus infection. The V gene is TRBV25-1, the J gene TRBJ2-3, with 8 bases fitting TRBD1. The CDR3 protein is CASSEERTGNTQYF. For the CDR3, the DNA is TGTGCCAGCAGTGAAGAAAGGACAGGGAATACGCAGTATTTT.